This entry concerns a single T cell receptor beta chain. The count of this clone is one. There is no known antigen for this receptor. One base away there is no much larger clone; base qualities are not given. These data originate in a study of cytomegalovirus exposure and HLA in healthy donors (dated by TCRdb to about 2017). Background on the whole study: An earlier analysis of more than 550 of the donors reported 276 Gb of sequence data and approximately 120 million unique TCR beta sequences obtained from roughly 180 million T cells. Approximately 330 gigabases of sequencing data and around 90 million unique TCR sequences made up an early release that covered approximately 620 HLA-typed donors. The genetic ancestry cluster associated with self-reported Caucasian donors included about 84% of the roughly 400 genotyped donors. Besides the first cohort of 550 to 750 subjects, a separate validation cohort made up of some 110 different subjects was used. Rather than using new phenotypic data, the later analysis identified candidate immune exposures from TCR beta sequences and from how often those sequences occurred across donors. In a later analysis, previously published TCR beta repertoires from several hundred donors were re-analyzed and high-resolution HLA genotyping was added so that TCR occurrence patterns could be studied. The study aimed to test whether signatures of past pathogen exposure could be identified by cataloging public T cell receptors. Donor age, sex, ethnicity and CMV serostatus were collected together with the repertoire data. To decide whether each TCR beta V gene segment behaved as functional or pseudogenic, an earlier analysis of 587 of the donors relied on high-throughput TCR beta sequencing. On average, 235,054 unique TCR beta nucleotide sequences were sequenced per donor among a few hundred genotyped donors of the cohort, with 15% to 20% of those sequences being non-productive. Class I and class II HLA loci were covered by the typing at four-digit resolution. Typing coverage varied by locus: roughly 620-640 donors for A, B, C, DRB1 and DQB1; roughly 510 for DQA1; about 590 for DPA1; under 490 for DPB1. Four to six DR-DQ haplotypes were handled as single units for association and clustering, since linkage in the cohort was strong. The T cell repertoires of several hundred subjects were profiled by immunosequencing and related to cytomegalovirus serostatus. The study combined high-throughput TCR immunosequencing, statistical association of individual TCRs with disease status, and machine learning to predict cytomegalovirus infection status. All discovery cohort repertoires had been generated on a single sequencing platform. A later genetic analysis used genome-wide SNP genotypes for about 55% of the 666 donors, treating that subset as a discovery cohort. On the study overall, not on this receptor specifically: Correlated functional status among segregating V segments might reflect linkage disequilibrium, but an unknown experimental factor could not be ruled out. A later analysis found that HLA-associated TCR beta chains were more clonally expanded and had lower generation probabilities than equally common non-associated chains. A later genetic analysis associated a missense DCLRE1C variant with V-gene and J-gene trimming of TCR beta chains, and an independent cohort replicated the association. About 17 rarely observed V segments, including chromosome 9 orphons, were excluded from the earlier analysis of about 600 of the donors because counts were too low. Because the 87-base-pair reads could not distinguish some IMGT-functional V segments, including TRBV6-2 and TRBV6-3, those segments were excluded. Several of the top co-occurrence clusters appeared to be linked to parvovirus B19, influenza, CMV and Epstein-Barr virus, according to a later analysis. According to a later analysis, most CMV-associated TCR beta chains appeared to be HLA-restricted, and the HLA associations seemed to be driven largely by CMV exposure. A total of about 180 TCR beta chains were listed by the study as associated with cytomegalovirus. A few of the identified cytomegalovirus-associated TCR beta chains were confirmed in vitro to be specific for cytomegalovirus antigens. It was suggested by the authors that the approach could potentially be generalized to other disease states and immunological phenotypes. A cluster of highly shared sequence variants was judged likely to be a technical artifact of the sequencing pipeline. Broadly in line with IMGT annotations, most TCR beta V segments showed up in productive rearrangements about 87% or about 30% of the time in an earlier analysis of 587 of the donors. Only TCR beta chains were sequenced in this cohort, and the absence of alpha or paired-chain data limited detectable features. The presence/absence analyses assumed that sequencing depth was roughly uniform across donors, and that assumption may not be true. Because some donors lacked HLA typing at each locus, the association tests relied only on the typed subset. Compared with the roughly 670-donor mean, donors in an Asian-associated ancestry cluster had fewer N-insertions in productive TCRs, according to a later genetic analysis. A later analysis found that TCR association rates varied across HLA loci, with DRB1 alleles showing the most associated TCRs and HLA-C alleles the fewest. A further reported finding was that TCR beta sequences accurately predicted the HLA-A and HLA-B alleles for most subjects in the first cohort. The classifier was reported to diagnose cytomegalovirus status with high specificity and sensitivity in both the original cohort and the validation cohort. Assigning TCR associations to individual alleles was difficult when HLA alleles, especially DR and DQ, strongly co-occurred. Specific HLA alleles were associated with 16,951 TCR beta sequences at a false discovery rate of 0.05 in a later analysis. CMV serostatus was the only immune exposure information available for the cohort. Most TCR sequences were observed very rarely across donors, whereas some public TCRs were present in many individuals.

At the junction V is shortened by 4 bases and J by 1 base; bases outside the gene matches: 8. CDR1 and CDR2, looked up from the germline V gene (reference sequence), are MNHEY and SMNVEV. Spanning cysteine to phenylalanine, the CDR3 consists of 16 amino acids. Here the CDR3 DNA is all that survives: 48 bases in frame from base 1. The cohort was made up of under 800 healthy bone marrow donors. At the time of sampling, every cohort member was nominally healthy, though immune exposures that went unrecorded were likely present. The donor tested CMV seropositive and was one of the 289 seropositive cohort members. Each donor provided a peripheral blood sample, and peripheral blood mononuclear cells were used for TCR beta sequencing. The Qiagen DNeasy Blood Extraction Kit was used to extract genomic DNA from the blood cell samples. The receptor library was made with the immunoSEQ multiplex PCR assay. For the multiplex PCR, a mixture combining 60 forward primers for TCR Vbeta segments and 13 reverse primers for TCR Jbeta segments was used. A multiplex PCR assay on genomic DNA amplified the CDR3 region of rearranged TCR beta genes. On the Illumina HiSeq System, the amplified TCR beta libraries were sequenced as 87-base-pair reads. The study's own analysis went as follows. A later analysis tallied around 80 million unique TCR beta chains across the 666 repertoires, and approximately 12 million of those chains were shared by two or more donors. A nearest-neighbor algorithm error-corrected the raw reads and collapsed the reads into unique sequences, merging closely related sequences to remove PCR and sequencing errors. Alignment of CDR3 sequences to IMGT reference sequences was used to assign V, D and J gene segments. Each retained sequence needed at least a six-nucleotide match to both a V gene segment and a J gene segment. A rearrangement counted as productive if the CDR3 had no stop codons and remained in frame with V and J, and every other rearrangement counted as non-productive. Following IMGT convention, CDR3 was defined as the stretch from the second conserved V-encoded cysteine to the conserved J-encoded phenylalanine. The earlier analysis of approximately 500 of the donors excluded sequences that lacked an unambiguous match to a single V gene segment. In an earlier analysis of several hundred of the donors, V segments were called functional above 56.7% productive rearrangements and were called segregating when the between-donor standard deviation exceeded 5%. A statistical classification framework was built to diagnose cytomegalovirus status from the catalog of TCR beta chain sequences. In a later analysis, TCR nucleotide sequences were compared against IMGT/GENE-DB human TR gene sequences so that V and J genes could be assigned. A later analysis assigned CDR3 sequences and most-parsimonious VDJ recombination scenarios with the TCRdist pipeline. In a later analysis, each TCR beta chain was defined by its CDR3 amino acid sequence together with its V-gene family, and reads without a unique V-gene family were excluded. As a way to deal with suspected cross-contamination and a sequencing artifact, a later analysis dropped approximately 590 nucleotide sequences that were highly shared and had low generation probability. A later analysis calculated a clonal expansion index for each public chain from normalized within-repertoire ranks of inferred template counts. In a later analysis, generation probabilities were computed with a VDJ recombination model fitted to out-of-frame rearrangements, and the resulting probabilities were checked against IGoR. In a later analysis, hypergeometric tests were used to score TCR-TCR, TCR-HLA and TCR-CMV co-occurrence, with a repertoire-size bias correction applied to TCR pairs. A later analysis estimated false discovery rates by permuting HLA or CMV assignments 20 times. In a later analysis, co-occurring TCRs were grouped with DBSCAN, and TCRdist sequence similarity was added when clustering was performed within HLA-allele-positive subsets. Co-occurrence clustering excluded repertoires with fewer than 30,000 or more than 120,000 public chains, plus five with anomalous nucleotide sharing. Drawn from immuneACCESS, this table holds only the in-frame rearrangements with V and J called that TCRdb kept. Clones are partly lost; checked studies trace under half to an unresolved V gene and leave the rest unexplained. Clone size and the V and J calls come from that table; the DNA yielded D and trimming. For this sample the table gives 110,000 or so clones, of which around 77% were detected only once. The ten top clones hold approximately 5% of the sample.

The material sequenced was PBMCs. This receptor was identified in a woman in her thirties in good health and CMV-seropositive. The chain employs TRBV27 and TRBJ2-3; the junction holds 7 bases that match TRBD2. DNA sequence: TGTGCCAGCAGTTATTCCAGCGGGGAGCGCACAGATACGCAGTATTTT. Translated, it reads CASSYSSGERTDTQYF.